The sequence of this TCR beta chain was determined in a study of T-cell reconstitution after alpha-beta-depleted transplantation in children. Trimming removed 1 base from V and 1 base from J; junction bases left unmatched: 6. The CDR3 length is 18 residues. Germline loops: CDR1 MNHEY, CDR2 SVGAGI. The library targeted TCRbeta and was prepared with unique molecular identifiers. TCRdb called the PCR reads again in MiXCR, with one record for every CDR3 protein. The sample carries over 550,000 distinct CDR3 sequences, roughly a tenth recorded once. This sequence joins TRBV6-5 and TRBJ2-1; TRBD2 matches 11 bases. The specimen was PBMCs from the stem cell graft donor, collected from the stem cell graft. The sequence derives from a human donor who donated a stem cell graft to a child with acute myeloid leukemia. CDR3 loop: CASSYWWASGRSYNEQFF. For the CDR3, the DNA is TGTGCCAGCAGTTACTGGTGGGCTAGCGGGAGGTCCTACAATGAGCAGTTCTTC.